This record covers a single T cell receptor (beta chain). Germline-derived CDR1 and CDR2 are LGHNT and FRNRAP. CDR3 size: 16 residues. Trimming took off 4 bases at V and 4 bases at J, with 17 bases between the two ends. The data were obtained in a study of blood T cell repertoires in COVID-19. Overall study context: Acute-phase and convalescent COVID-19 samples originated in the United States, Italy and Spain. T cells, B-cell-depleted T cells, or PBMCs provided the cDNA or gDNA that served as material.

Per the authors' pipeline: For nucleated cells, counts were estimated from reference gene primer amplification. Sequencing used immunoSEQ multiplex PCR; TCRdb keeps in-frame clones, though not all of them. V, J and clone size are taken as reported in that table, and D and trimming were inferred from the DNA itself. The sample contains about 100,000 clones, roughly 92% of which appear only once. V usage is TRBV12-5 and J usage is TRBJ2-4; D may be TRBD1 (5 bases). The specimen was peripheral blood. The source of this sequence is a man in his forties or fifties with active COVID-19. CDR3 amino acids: CASGSDTTKEKNIQYF. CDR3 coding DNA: TGTGCTAGTGGTTCGGACACTACGAAGGAGAAAAACATTCAGTACTTC.